What follows is one TCR beta chain and its context. Its antigen is currently unknown. This CDR3 is 15 amino acids long. CDR1 SGHDT and CDR2 YYEEEE come from the germline V gene. Unmatched junction bases numbered 4, after V lost 2 bases and J lost 5 bases. The time point denotes: pretreatment peripheral blood. The data were taken from a study of PD-L1 blockade in urothelial cancer. For the study at large: Bladder-origin urothelial cancer in males described most of the roughly 30 patients. Blood analyses occurred 3 weeks (second dose) and 6 weeks post treatment start.

This table comes from immunoSEQ multiplex PCR, and its TCRdb copy is limited to in-frame clones, with some not included. The data contain around 35,000 clones, 84% of them singletons. Broader study findings: Tumor-associated clones in the blood of durable-benefit patients grew more at 3 weeks.

Here the sequenced sample was PBMCs, taken around atezolizumab (anti-PD-L1) treatment. This clonotype originated in a man in his fifties or sixties with urothelial cancer. This rearrangement joins TRBV5-6 to TRBJ2-1; 10 nucleotides agree with TRBD2. CDR3 sequence (DNA): TGTGCCAGCAGCTTCGGACTAGCGGTGAACAATGAGCAGTTCTTC. It is translated as CASSFGLAVNNEQFF.